This passage covers 11 T cell receptor beta chains from one sample sequenced in a study of blood T cell repertoires in COVID-19. Some clones are missing from TCRdb's copy, which holds only in-frame ones; the method was immunoSEQ multiplex PCR. This sample has 220,000 or so clones, with approximately 85% found just once. The specimen was peripheral blood. These receptors were taken from a man aged 50 to 60 who had recovered from COVID-19.

V usage is TRBV19 and J usage is TRBJ2-2; TRBD2 aligns across 10 bases. This CDR3 spans 14 amino acids. CDR1 is LNHDA, CDR2 SQIVND, per germline (reference sequence). Losses at the gene ends were 9 bases for V and 6 bases for J; bases not matched to a gene: 7. CDR3 loop: CASSSGRGSGELFF. For the CDR3, the DNA is TGTGCCAGCTCTAGCGGGAGAGGCTCCGGGGAGCTGTTTTTT.

The chain combines TRBV9 with TRBJ2-7; the D gene is possibly TRBD1 (5 bases). The germline gives CDR1 SGDLS, CDR2 YYNGEE. Trimming pared 3 bases from V and 1 base from J, leaving 17 bases between. The CDR3 extends over 16 amino acids. Written as DNA, the CDR3 is TGTGCCAGCAGCGGTGTCCCCAGCACAGGTTCCTACGAGCAGTACTTC. Residues: CASSGVPSTGSYEQYF.

The chain joins TRBV6-6 to TRBJ2-3; the match to TRBD2 covers 13 bases. CDR1 MNHNY and CDR2 SVGAGI come from the germline V gene (reference sequence). The CDR3 contains 16 residues. The V gene end was trimmed by 4 bases and the J gene end by 4 bases; junction bases not matched to a gene: 5. The CDR3 sequence: CASSLGLAGTPDTQYF. In nucleotides, the CDR3 is TGTGCCAGCAGTTTGGGACTAGCGGGAACCCCAGATACGCAGTATTTT.

This clone was counted a single time. The CDR3 reads CASSSGIGVGYGYTF. CDR3 coding DNA: TGTGCCAGCAGCTCGGGTATAGGGGTCGGCTATGGCTACACCTTC. V usage is TRBV5-8 and J usage is TRBJ1-2, with D maybe TRBD1 (5 bases). Germline V CDR1 and CDR2: SGHTS, YDEGEE. Trimming shortened V by 3 bases and J by 4 bases, and 16 bases separated the two germline ends. This CDR3 comprises 15 residues.

CDR3 in DNA: TGTGCCAGCTCACCACGGGACAGGACTGAAGCTTTCTTT. This encodes CASSPRDRTEAFF. This chain uses TRBV18 with TRBJ1-1, with 8 bases that match TRBD1. The ends lost 1 base at V and 5 bases at J; junction bases unmatched: 0. The CDR3 has 13 residues. Germline V gene sequence: CDR1 KGHSH, CDR2 LQKENI. Combining the CDR3 with reference TRBV18 and TRBJ1-1 gives the whole variable domain NAGVMQNPRHLVRRRGQEARLRCSPMKGHSHVYWYRQLPEEGLKFMVYLQKENIIDESGMPKERFSAEFPKEGPSILRIQQVVRGDSAAYFCASSPRDRTEAFFGQGTRLTVV.

In this sample, this clone turned up a few times. CDR3 nucleotide sequence: TGTGCCAGCAGCTTAGCGCGGGGGATAACTAATGAAAAACTGTTTTTT. It is translated as CASSLARGITNEKLFF. This chain joins TRBV7-8 and TRBJ1-4; a weak D match, TRBD1 (5 bases). V lost 0 bases, J lost 1 base, and 9 bases lay in between. CDR1 and CDR2 from the germline V gene are SGHVS and FQNEAQ. CDR3 length: 16 amino acids.

The chain carries TRBV6-6 and TRBJ2-1, with 12 bases fitting TRBD2. Germline V gene sequence: CDR1 MNHNY, CDR2 SVGAGI (reference sequence). J was trimmed by 6 bases and V by 4 bases; bases with no gene match: 4. This CDR3 comprises 15 residues. The CDR3 sequence is CASSWGLAGGNEQFF. The DNA of the CDR3 is TGTGCCAGCAGTTGGGGACTAGCGGGTGGCAATGAGCAGTTCTTC.

The chain carries TRBV5-5 and TRBJ1-4, with D unclear. Trimming pared 0 bases from V and 8 bases from J, leaving 14 bases between. The CDR3 has 15 amino acids. Germline V gene lookup returns CDR1 SGHKS and CDR2 YYEKEE (reference sequence). The CDR3 sequence is CASSLVGSRGEKLFF. The CDR3 DNA reads TGTGCCAGCAGCTTGGTAGGGAGTCGAGGGGAAAAACTGTTTTTT.

The rearrangement uses TRBV7-6 and TRBJ2-1; 7 nucleotides line up with TRBD2. The CDR3 runs to 15 residues. Germline trimming cut 2 bases from V and 3 bases from J; bases unmatched to any gene: 4. CDR1 is SGHVS, CDR2 FNYEAQ, per germline. The chain's CDR3 is CASSLLREVYNEQFF. DNA for the CDR3: TGTGCCAGCAGCTTACTCCGGGAGGTCTACAATGAGCAGTTCTTC.

This clone was detected once. The chain carries TRBV4-2 and TRBJ1-4; tentative D call: TRBD1 (6 bases). CDR3 size: 16 residues. V lost 2 bases to trimming and J lost 0 bases, with 10 bases between them. CDR1 and CDR2 (germline): LGHNA, YNFKEQ. The chain's CDR3 is CASSQRGTTTNEKLFF. The CDR3, as DNA: TGTGCCAGCAGCCAAAGGGGGACAACAACTAATGAAAAACTGTTTTTT.

The gene calls are TRBV6-5 and TRBJ2-7; TRBD2 aligns across 10 bases. The CDR3 totals 15 residues. Germline-derived CDR1 and CDR2 are MNHEY and SVGAGI. V lost 6 bases to trimming and J lost 2 bases; unmatched junction nucleotides: 7. In DNA form, the CDR3 reads TGTGCCAGCAGCTCAGCGGGGGGGACAACCTACGAGCAGTACTTC. It yields the protein CASSSAGGTTYEQYF.